This T cell receptor beta chain originates from a study of CD8+CD57+ T cells in acquired aplastic anemia. Study findings and constraints: The number of CD8+ CDR3 sequences shared by patients and controls was about 30. The study found no significant CD8+ Simpson's diversity difference between patients and controls.

This clonotype was counted a few times. The antigen remains undetermined. This CDR3 has 14 amino acids. V was trimmed by 1 base and J by 8 bases, leaving 12 bases between them. Germline CDR1 reads SNHLY; CDR2 reads FYNNEI. TCR beta VDJ combinations and CDR3 sequences were profiled from genomic DNA. TCRdb re-derived calls from the reads in MiXCR, one entry per CDR3 protein. This repertoire shows 300,000 or so distinct CDR3 sequences, under 65% found once; its top ten account for around 1.3%. Flow cytometry had shown expanded CD8+CD57+ cells in the patients chosen for sequencing. This clonotype was sampled from a human donor with aplastic anemia. The V call is TRBV2, the J call TRBJ2-1; the D gene is possibly TRBD1 (6 bases). The specimen sequenced was sorted CD4+, CD8+, or CD8+CD57+ T cells (not recorded which) from PBMCs. The CDR3 DNA is TGTGCCAGCAGTGAAGGGTACAGGGTCGATGAGCAGTTCTTC. This sequence encodes CASSEGYRVDEQFF.